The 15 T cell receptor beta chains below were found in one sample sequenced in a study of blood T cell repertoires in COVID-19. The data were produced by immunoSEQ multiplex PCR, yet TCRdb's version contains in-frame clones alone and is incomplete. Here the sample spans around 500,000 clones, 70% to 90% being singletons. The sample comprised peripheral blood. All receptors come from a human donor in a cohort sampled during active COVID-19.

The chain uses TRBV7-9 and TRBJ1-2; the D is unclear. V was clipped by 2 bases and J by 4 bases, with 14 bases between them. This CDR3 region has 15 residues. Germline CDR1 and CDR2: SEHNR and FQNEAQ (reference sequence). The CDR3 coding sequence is TGTGCCAGCAGCTTAAAGGAGGTGGCCCTCTATGGCTACACCTTC. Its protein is CASSLKEVALYGYTF.

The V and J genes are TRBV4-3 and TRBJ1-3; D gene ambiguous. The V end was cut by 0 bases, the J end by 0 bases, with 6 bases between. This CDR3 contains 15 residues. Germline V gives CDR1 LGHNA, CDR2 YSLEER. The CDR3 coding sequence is TGCGCCAGCAGCCAAGATGGGAGCTCTGGAAACACCATATATTTT. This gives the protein CASSQDGSSGNTIYF.

CDR3 bases: TGCAGCGTTGTTGTAATTGGAGGGGGCGGTTACGAGCAGTACTTC. This gives the protein CSVVVIGGGGYEQYF. The chain combines TRBV29-1 with TRBJ2-7; D might be TRBD1 (7 bases). Looked up from germline, CDR1 is SQVTM and CDR2 is ANQGSEA. Trimming shortened V by 4 bases and J by 4 bases, and 20 bases separated the two germline ends. The CDR3 runs to 15 residues.

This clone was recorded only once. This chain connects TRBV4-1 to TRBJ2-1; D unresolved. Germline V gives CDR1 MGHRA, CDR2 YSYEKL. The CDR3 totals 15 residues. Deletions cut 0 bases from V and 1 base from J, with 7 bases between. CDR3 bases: TGCGCCAGCAGCCAAGATGAGGCATCCTACAATGAGCAGTTCTTC. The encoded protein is CASSQDEASYNEQFF.

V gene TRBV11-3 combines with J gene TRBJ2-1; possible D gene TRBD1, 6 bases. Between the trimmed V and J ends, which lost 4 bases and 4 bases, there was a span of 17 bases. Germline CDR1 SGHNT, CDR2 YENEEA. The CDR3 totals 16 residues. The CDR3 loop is CASSSPVGAAYNEQFF. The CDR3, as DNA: TGTGCCAGCAGCTCGCCGGTGGGGGCCGCGTACAATGAGCAGTTCTTC.

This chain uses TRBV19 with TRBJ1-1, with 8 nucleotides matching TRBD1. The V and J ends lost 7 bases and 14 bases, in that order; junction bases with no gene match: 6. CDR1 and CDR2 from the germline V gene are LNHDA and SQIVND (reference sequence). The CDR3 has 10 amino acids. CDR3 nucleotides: TGTGCCAGTATAGGACAGGGTGAATTCTTT. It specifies CASIGQGEFF.

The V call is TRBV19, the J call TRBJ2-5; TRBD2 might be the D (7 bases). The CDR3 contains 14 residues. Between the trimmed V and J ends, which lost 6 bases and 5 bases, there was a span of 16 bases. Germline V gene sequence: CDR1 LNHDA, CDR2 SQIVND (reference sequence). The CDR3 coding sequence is TGTGCCAGTAGCCTGGGGGGGGCCAGTGAGACCCAGTACTTC. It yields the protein CASSLGGASETQYF.

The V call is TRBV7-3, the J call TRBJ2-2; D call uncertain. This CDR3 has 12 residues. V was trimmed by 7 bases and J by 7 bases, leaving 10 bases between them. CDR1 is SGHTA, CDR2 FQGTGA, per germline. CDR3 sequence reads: CASNLPGGELFF. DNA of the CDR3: TGTGCCAGCAACCTCCCCGGCGGGGAGCTGTTTTTT. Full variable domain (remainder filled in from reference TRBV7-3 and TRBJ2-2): GAGVSQTPSNKVTEKGKYVELRCDPISGHTALYWYRQSLGQGPEFLIYFQGTGAADDSGLPNDRFFAVRPEGSVSTLKIQRTERGDSAVYLCASNLPGGELFFGEGSRLTVL.

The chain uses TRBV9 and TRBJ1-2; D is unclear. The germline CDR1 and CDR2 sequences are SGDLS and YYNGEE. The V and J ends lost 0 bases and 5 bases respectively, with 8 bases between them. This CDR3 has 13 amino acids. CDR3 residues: CASSVVSEYGYTF. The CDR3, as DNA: TGTGCCAGCAGCGTAGTGAGCGAATATGGCTACACCTTC.

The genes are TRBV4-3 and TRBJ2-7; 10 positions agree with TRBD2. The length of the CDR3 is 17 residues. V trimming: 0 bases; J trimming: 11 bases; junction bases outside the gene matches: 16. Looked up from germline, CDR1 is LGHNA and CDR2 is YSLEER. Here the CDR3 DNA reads TGCGCCAGCAGCCAAGATATAGCACTAGCGGGACCCTCCGAAAAGTACTTC. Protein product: CASSQDIALAGPSEKYF.

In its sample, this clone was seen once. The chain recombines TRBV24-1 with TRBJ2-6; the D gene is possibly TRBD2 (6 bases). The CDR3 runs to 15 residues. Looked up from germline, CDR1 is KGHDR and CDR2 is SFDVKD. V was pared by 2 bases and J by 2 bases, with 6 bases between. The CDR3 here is CATSDSGAGANVLTF. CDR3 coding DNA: TGTGCCACCAGTGATTCGGGGGCTGGGGCCAACGTCCTGACTTTC.

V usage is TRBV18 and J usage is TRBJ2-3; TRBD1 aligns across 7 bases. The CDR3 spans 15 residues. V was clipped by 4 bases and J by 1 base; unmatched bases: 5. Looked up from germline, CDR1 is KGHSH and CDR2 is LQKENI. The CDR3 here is CASSRGTDRTDTQYF. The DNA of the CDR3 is TGTGCCAGCTCACGGGGGACAGACCGCACAGATACGCAGTATTTT.

CDR3 protein: CASSFRRDDEQYF. The CDR3 region has the DNA TGTGCCAGCAGTTTTCGACGGGATGACGAGCAGTACTTC. This rearrangement joins TRBV27 to TRBJ2-7; D may be TRBD2 (5 bases). The CDR3 has 13 amino acids. Germline CDR1 reads MNHEY; CDR2 reads SMNVEV (reference sequence). V was cut by 3 bases and J by 5 bases, with 11 bases left in between.

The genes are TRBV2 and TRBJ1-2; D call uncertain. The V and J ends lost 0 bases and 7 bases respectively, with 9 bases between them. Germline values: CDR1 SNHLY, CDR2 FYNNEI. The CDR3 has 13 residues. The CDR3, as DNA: TGTGCCAGCAGTGAAGCCCCAGATGGTGGCTACACCTTC. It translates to CASSEAPDGGYTF. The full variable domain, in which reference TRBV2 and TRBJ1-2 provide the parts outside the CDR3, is EPEVTQTPSHQVTQMGQEVILRCVPISNHLYFYWYRQILGQKVEFLVSFYNNEISEKSEIFDDQFSVERPDGSNFTLKIRSTKLEDSAMYFCASSEAPDGGYTFGSGTRLTVV.

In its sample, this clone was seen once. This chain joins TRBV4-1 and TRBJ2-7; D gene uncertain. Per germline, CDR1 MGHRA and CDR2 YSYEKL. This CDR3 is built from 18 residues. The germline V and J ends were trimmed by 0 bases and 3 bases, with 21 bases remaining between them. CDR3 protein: CASSQERGQTSPSYEQYF. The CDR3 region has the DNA TGCGCCAGCAGCCAAGAGAGAGGCCAGACCTCTCCGAGCTACGAGCAGTACTTC.